What follows are 27 T cell receptor beta chains derived from one specimen sequenced in a study of cytomegalovirus exposure and HLA in healthy donors. PCR involved 60 Vbeta and 13 Jbeta primers. Repertoires were generated with immunoSEQ multiplex PCR, while TCRdb's copy carries only in-frame clones and drops some. The sample includes fewer than 200,000 clones, around 79% seen only once; the top ten take more than 2.5%. Sequencing input: PBMCs. These TCRs come from a female donor in good health and CMV-seronegative.

The chain is built from TRBV5-5 and TRBJ1-2, with a weak D call TRBD1 (6 bases). CDR3 length: 13 amino acids. V gave up 0 bases and J gave up 5 bases, with 8 bases separating them. Germline CDR1 reads SGHKS; CDR2 reads YYEKEE (reference sequence). CDR3 residues: CASSLARGYGYTF. The CDR3 region has the DNA TGTGCCAGCAGCTTGGCCAGGGGTTATGGCTACACCTTC.

The chain employs TRBV7-8 and TRBJ2-2; TRBD1 might be the D (6 bases). Between the trimmed V and J ends, which lost 1 base and 0 bases, there was a span of 6 bases. In germline, CDR1 is SGHVS, CDR2 FQNEAQ. This CDR3 has 15 residues. The CDR3 coding sequence is TGTGCCAGCAGCTTAGGGACAGCGAACACCGGGGAGCTGTTTTTT. It codes for CASSLGTANTGELFF.

The chain uses TRBV28 and TRBJ2-2; 8 bases map to TRBD2. CDR1 MDHEN and CDR2 SYDVKM come from the germline V gene. Losses at the gene ends were 5 bases for V and 0 bases for J; bases not matched to a gene: 5. The CDR3 covers 16 residues. CDR3 amino acids: CASSPRSGANTGELFF. CDR3 nucleotide sequence: TGTGCCAGCAGTCCCCGTAGCGGGGCGAACACCGGGGAGCTGTTTTTT.

This clone was observed a few times. This chain connects TRBV27 to TRBJ2-2, with 13 bases matching TRBD2. The junction had 6 bases not matched to a gene; V was cut back by 10 bases and J by 7 bases. Germline CDR1 reads MNHEY; CDR2 reads SMNVEV (reference sequence). The CDR3 runs 14 residues. CDR3: CATRTSGSNGELFF. The CDR3 DNA follows: TGTGCCACCCGGACTAGCGGGAGTAACGGGGAGCTGTTTTTT.

This clone was seen a handful of times. The chain is built from TRBV27 and TRBJ2-7; 9 positions agree with TRBD1. V lost 10 bases, J lost 7 bases, and 14 bases stayed unmatched. Looked up from germline, CDR1 is MNHEY and CDR2 is SMNVEV (reference sequence). There are 14 residues in the CDR3. CDR3 residues: CATLIRTGVGEQYF. Written as DNA, the CDR3 is TGTGCCACCCTAATCCGGACAGGGGTGGGTGAGCAGTACTTC.

A single count supports this clone. The chain joins TRBV6-5 to TRBJ1-6; D is undetermined. Germline CDR1 is MNHEY and CDR2 is SVGAGI. The germline V and J ends were trimmed by 5 bases and 0 bases, with 8 bases remaining between them. The CDR3 has 15 amino acids. The CDR3 nucleotides are TGTGCCAGCAGTCCCTCGAGCTCCTATAATTCACCCCTCCACTTT. Translated: CASSPSSSYNSPLHF.

The sample holds a few counts of this clone. The chain employs TRBV10-3 and TRBJ2-5; 10 bases line up with TRBD1. CDR1 ENHRY and CDR2 SYGVKD come from the germline V gene. The CDR3 totals 15 residues. After removal of 6 bases from V and 5 bases from J, the junction contained 9 bases not matched to a gene. CDR3 nucleotides: TGTGCCATCAGGACAGGACAGGGGGAGGTGGAGACCCAGTACTTC. As protein: CAIRTGQGEVETQYF.

V usage is TRBV4-3 and J usage is TRBJ2-5; 10 bases match TRBD2. The CDR3 spans 16 residues. CDR1 is LGHNA, CDR2 YSLEER, per germline. The V and J ends lost 0 bases and 3 bases, in that order; junction bases with no gene match: 4. CDR3 in DNA: TGCGCCAGCAGCCAAGATCGCCTAGCGGGAGAAGAGACCCAGTACTTC. Its translation is CASSQDRLAGEETQYF.

The rearrangement links TRBV4-3 to TRBJ1-2; TRBD1 matches 7 bases. The germline V gene has CDR1 LGHNA and CDR2 YSLEER. Trimming at V came to 4 bases and at J to 0 bases, leaving 8 bases not matched to a gene. This CDR3 region has 16 residues. CDR3: CASSLQGGLANYGYTF. CDR3 in DNA: TGCGCCAGCAGCCTTCAGGGGGGATTGGCTAACTATGGCTACACCTTC.

The rearrangement joins TRBV28 to TRBJ1-5; D may be TRBD1 (5 bases). V was shortened by 3 bases and J by 4 bases, with 7 bases between the two germline ends. CDR1 MDHEN and CDR2 SYDVKM come from the germline V gene. The CDR3 has 13 residues. The CDR3 sequence is CASSFPGNQPQHF. The CDR3 DNA reads as TGTGCCAGCAGTTTCCCAGGGAATCAGCCCCAGCATTTT.

This clone appeared a few times. The chain couples TRBV29-1 to TRBJ1-4, with D possibly TRBD1 on 5 matching bases. Germline assignment: CDR1 SQVTM and CDR2 ANQGSEA. The CDR3 length is 15 residues. Between the trimmed V and J ends, which lost 3 bases and 10 bases, there was a span of 21 bases. The CDR3 DNA reads TGCAGCGTTGAGAATAGGGGAGGGGCAATAGGAAAACTGTTTTTT. Protein product: CSVENRGGAIGKLFF.

V gene TRBV19 combines with J gene TRBJ1-1; 8 positions agree with TRBD1. V shed 5 bases, J shed 5 bases, and the junction held 13 bases outside the gene matches. Germline values: CDR1 LNHDA, CDR2 SQIVND (reference sequence). The CDR3 runs 16 residues. The CDR3 protein is CASSRDRSLLGTEAFF. CDR3 in DNA: TGTGCCAGTAGTCGGGACAGGTCCCTGTTGGGGACTGAAGCTTTCTTT.

The chain employs TRBV28 and TRBJ2-1, with TRBD2 matching over 14 bases. This CDR3 is 17 amino acids long. Germline CDR1 is MDHEN and CDR2 is SYDVKM. J was trimmed by 12 bases and V by 6 bases; bases with no gene match: 16. The CDR3 DNA reads as TGTGCCAGCAGCACCGGGACTAGCGGGAGTGGGAAAATTTGGCAGTTCTTC. It codes for CASSTGTSGSGKIWQFF.

J is TRBJ2-6 and V is TRBV7-3, with a tentative D call TRBD1 (7 bases). Trimming took 5 bases from V and 2 from J, leaving 13 bases between them. Looked up from germline, CDR1 is SGHTA and CDR2 is FQGTGA. This CDR3 contains 16 residues. The CDR3 nucleotides read TGTGCCAGCAGCCCGCAGGGGGGCGCTGGGGCCAACGTCCTGACTTTC. Translation gives CASSPQGGAGANVLTF.

This sequence joins TRBV5-1 and TRBJ2-5; 10 nucleotides match TRBD2. The CDR3 totals 17 residues. V trimming: 0 bases; J trimming: 2 bases; junction bases outside the gene matches: 7. CDR1 and CDR2 from the germline V gene are SGHRS and YFSETQ. CDR3: CASSLVVGLAVQETQYF. As DNA, the CDR3 is TGCGCCAGCAGCTTGGTAGTCGGACTAGCGGTTCAAGAGACCCAGTACTTC.

The rearrangement joins TRBV7-9 to TRBJ1-1; D perhaps matches TRBD1 (5 bases). CDR3 size: 14 residues. V shed 3 bases and J shed 6 bases, with 14 bases lying between them. The germline gives CDR1 SEHNR, CDR2 FQNEAQ (reference sequence). The CDR3 coding sequence is TGTGCCAGCAGCTTGGGGGGAGCGGGGTCTGAAGCTTTCTTT. Protein: CASSLGGAGSEAFF.

V and J are TRBV4-3 and TRBJ1-4; 7 positions agree with TRBD1. This CDR3 contains 15 residues. Germline assignment: CDR1 LGHNA and CDR2 YSLEER. V lost 5 bases to trimming and J lost 4 bases; unmatched junction nucleotides: 7. The CDR3 loop reads CASSSEGQINEKLFF. CDR3 bases: TGCGCCAGCAGCTCCGAGGGACAGATTAATGAAAAACTGTTTTTT.

As regards this clone: At one of its ends the junction is not consistent with the germline gene, which may arise from a read error. The chain carries TRBV19 and TRBJ1-1; D possibly corresponds to TRBD1 (5 bases). Germline CDR1 reads LNHDA; CDR2 reads SQIVND (reference sequence). The CDR3 runs 14 residues. The CDR3 coding sequence is TGTGCCGGTAGGCACCAGGGAATGAACACTGAAGCTTTCTTT. Its translation is CAGRHQGMNTEAFF.

The CDR3 reads CASRRDSLNTGELFF. The CDR3 nucleotides read TGTGCCAGCAGGAGGGACAGCCTGAACACCGGGGAGCTGTTTTTT. J is TRBJ2-2 and V is TRBV6-5, with 7 bases fitting TRBD1. Germline V gene sequence: CDR1 MNHEY, CDR2 SVGAGI. Losses at the gene ends were 6 bases for V and 1 base for J; bases not matched to a gene: 5. This CDR3 region has 15 residues.

This chain connects TRBV7-9 to TRBJ2-3; 13 positions match TRBD2. The CDR3 has 17 residues. Germline V gives CDR1 SEHNR, CDR2 FQNEAQ (reference sequence). Trimming cost V 4 bases and J 2 bases; bases outside gene matches: 6. The CDR3 reads CASSSLAGGRDTDTQYF. CDR3 in DNA: TGTGCCAGCAGCTCACTAGCGGGGGGGCGCGACACAGATACGCAGTATTTT.

The table lists this clone with a few counts. This chain links TRBV5-1 with TRBJ1-2, with D hard to call. The V gene's germline CDR1 is SGHRS and CDR2 YFSETQ. Trimming stripped 5 bases from V and 1 base from J, with 12 bases between. This CDR3 has 14 residues. The CDR3 loop is CASRPPGDNYGYTF. Written as DNA, the CDR3 is TGCGCCAGCAGGCCCCCGGGTGATAACTATGGCTACACCTTC.

V is TRBV7-9 and J is TRBJ1-5; a possible D gene is TRBD1 (5 bases). Germline CDR1 SEHNR, CDR2 FQNEAQ (reference sequence). V dropped 4 bases and J dropped 5 bases, with 15 bases sitting between them. This CDR3 has 15 residues. The CDR3 DNA reads TGTGCCAGCAGCTCAACCCTGACAGAGGATCAGCCCCAGCATTTT. Translating it yields CASSSTLTEDQPQHF.

This chain links TRBV7-2 with TRBJ1-5; 10 nucleotides line up with TRBD1. This CDR3 is built from 15 residues. Germline trimming cut 2 bases from V and 7 bases from J; bases unmatched to any gene: 5. Germline loops: CDR1 SGHTA, CDR2 FQGNSA. Here the CDR3 DNA reads TGTGCCAGCAGCTTATGGCGGGACAGGGGCCAGCCCCAGCATTTT. It encodes CASSLWRDRGQPQHF.

The chain recombines TRBV9 with TRBJ1-1; D is perhaps TRBD1 (6 bases). The germline V gene encodes CDR1 SGDLS and CDR2 YYNGEE. The CDR3 is 15 amino acids. Deletions cut 7 bases from V and 0 bases from J, with 16 bases between. CDR3 DNA: TGTGCCAGCGGAGGGGGGGGGCCGTTGAACACTGAAGCTTTCTTT. It translates to CASGGGGPLNTEAFF.

The V gene is TRBV6-5, the J gene TRBJ2-1; D may be TRBD2 (5 bases). The V end lost 2 bases, the J end lost 0 bases, and 8 bases lay between the germline ends. Per germline, CDR1 MNHEY and CDR2 SVGAGI. The CDR3 sequence is 15 residues long. The CDR3, as DNA: TGTGCCAGCAGTTACGAGGGTAGCTCCTACAATGAGCAGTTCTTC. Translating it yields CASSYEGSSYNEQFF.

This CDR3 reads CASHPDLAADTQYF. Here the CDR3 DNA reads TGTGCCAGCCACCCCGACCTAGCGGCAGATACGCAGTATTTT. The chain is built from TRBV18 and TRBJ2-3; 7 nucleotides match TRBD2. Germline V lookup: CDR1 KGHSH, CDR2 LQKENI. The CDR3 is 14 residues long. The V segment lost 8 bases and the J segment 4 bases; nucleotides outside the gene matches: 9.

The V call is TRBV28, the J call TRBJ2-7; 8 bases fit TRBD1. The CDR3 length is 15 residues. CDR1 and CDR2 from the germline V gene are MDHEN and SYDVKM. Trimming took 5 bases from V and 7 from J; bases not matched to a gene: 13. In DNA, the CDR3 is TGTGCCAGCAGTGTTCTGACAGGGGACCCGAAAGAGCAGTACTTC. It encodes CASSVLTGDPKEQYF.